This TCR beta chain came from a study of blood T cell repertoires in COVID-19. Turning to the study itself: Sites in the United States, Italy and Spain provided acute and convalescent COVID-19 samples. Nucleic acid was either cDNA or gDNA, and it came from T cells, B-cell-depleted T cells, or PBMCs.

Original processing notes: It was from reference gene primer amplification that nucleated cell counts were estimated. Libraries were prepared by immunoSEQ multiplex PCR; TCRdb keeps only in-frame clonotypes and omits some of them. The V and J calls and clone size are taken from that table; D and trimming were inferred from the DNA. The table records about 70,000 clones, 85% to 90% of them present only once. CDR3 length: 14 amino acids. Germline V lookup: CDR1 MNHEY, CDR2 SVGEGT. Trimming shortened V by 2 bases and J by 7 bases, and 12 bases separated the two germline ends. The specimen sequenced was peripheral blood. This receptor was obtained from a man between 65 and 85 years old with active COVID-19. The chain uses TRBV6-2 or TRBV6-3 and TRBJ2-1; no clear D. The CDR3 DNA reads TGTGCCAGCAGTTACCCCCTACCTCGGAATGAGCAGTTCTTC. This gives the protein CASSYPLPRNEQFF.